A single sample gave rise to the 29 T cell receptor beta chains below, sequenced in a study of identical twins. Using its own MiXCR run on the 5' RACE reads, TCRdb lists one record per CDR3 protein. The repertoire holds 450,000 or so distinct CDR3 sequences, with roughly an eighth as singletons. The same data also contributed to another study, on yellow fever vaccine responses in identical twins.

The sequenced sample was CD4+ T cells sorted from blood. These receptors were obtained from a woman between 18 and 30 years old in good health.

The CDR3 is CASLGNRGPHEQYF. The CDR3 region has the DNA TGTGCCAGCCTAGGGAACAGGGGGCCCCACGAGCAGTACTTC. The chain has TRBV28 and TRBJ2-7; 9 bases align to TRBD1. Germline V gene sequence: CDR1 MDHEN, CDR2 SYDVKM. The CDR3 runs to 14 residues. The V gene end was trimmed by 8 bases and the J gene end by 5 bases; junction bases not matched to a gene: 10.

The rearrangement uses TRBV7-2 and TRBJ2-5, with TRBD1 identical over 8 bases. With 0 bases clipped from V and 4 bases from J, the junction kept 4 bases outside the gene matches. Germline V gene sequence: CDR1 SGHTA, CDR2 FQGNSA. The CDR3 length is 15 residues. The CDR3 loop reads CASSLASRGRETQYF. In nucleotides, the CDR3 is TGTGCCAGCAGCTTAGCAAGCAGGGGGCGAGAGACCCAGTACTTC.

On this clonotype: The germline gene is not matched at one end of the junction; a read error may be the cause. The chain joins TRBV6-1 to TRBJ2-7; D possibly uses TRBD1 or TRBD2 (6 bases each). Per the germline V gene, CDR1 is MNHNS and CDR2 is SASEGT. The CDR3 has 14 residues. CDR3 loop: CASRISPGGDDQYF. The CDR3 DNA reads TGTGCCAGCAGAATCTCCCCCGGGGGCGACGATCAGTACTTC.

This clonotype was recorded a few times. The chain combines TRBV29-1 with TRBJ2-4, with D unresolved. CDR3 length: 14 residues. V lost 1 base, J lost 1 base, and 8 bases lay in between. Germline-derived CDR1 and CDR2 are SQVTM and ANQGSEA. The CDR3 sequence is CSVEGRQAKNIQYF. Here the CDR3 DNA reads TGCAGCGTTGAAGGGCGGCAGGCCAAAAACATTCAGTACTTC.

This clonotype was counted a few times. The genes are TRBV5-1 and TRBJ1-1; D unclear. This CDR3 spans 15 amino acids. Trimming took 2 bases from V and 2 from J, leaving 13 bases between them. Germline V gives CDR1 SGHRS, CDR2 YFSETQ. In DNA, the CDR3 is TGCGCCAGCAGCTTTAGTGACACGCTTAACACTGAAGCTTTCTTT. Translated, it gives CASSFSDTLNTEAFF.

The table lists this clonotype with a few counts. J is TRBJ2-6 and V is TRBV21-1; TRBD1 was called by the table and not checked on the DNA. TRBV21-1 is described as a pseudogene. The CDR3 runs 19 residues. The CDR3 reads CASSSRPPGQFSGANVLTF. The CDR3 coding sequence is TGTGCCAGCAGCTCAAGACCTCCGGGACAATTTTCTGGGGCCAACGTCCTGACTTTC.

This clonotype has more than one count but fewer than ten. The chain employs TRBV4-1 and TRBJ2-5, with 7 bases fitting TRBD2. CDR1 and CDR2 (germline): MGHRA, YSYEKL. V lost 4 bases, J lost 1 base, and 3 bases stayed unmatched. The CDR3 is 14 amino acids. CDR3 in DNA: TGCGCCAGCAGCCTCCTAGCGGCCCAAGAGACCCAGTACTTC. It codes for CASSLLAAQETQYF.

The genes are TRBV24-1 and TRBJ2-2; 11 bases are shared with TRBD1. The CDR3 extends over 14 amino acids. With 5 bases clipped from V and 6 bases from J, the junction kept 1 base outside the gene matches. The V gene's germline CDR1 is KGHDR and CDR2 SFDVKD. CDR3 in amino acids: CATSADRGPGELFF. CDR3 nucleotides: TGTGCCACCAGTGCGGACAGGGGGCCCGGGGAGCTGTTTTTT.

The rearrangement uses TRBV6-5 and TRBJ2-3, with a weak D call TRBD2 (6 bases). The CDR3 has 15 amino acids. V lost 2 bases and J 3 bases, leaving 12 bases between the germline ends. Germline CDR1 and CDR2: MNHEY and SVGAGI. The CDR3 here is CASSYGGVFTDTQYF. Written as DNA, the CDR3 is TGTGCCAGCAGTTACGGAGGGGTATTTACAGATACGCAGTATTTT.

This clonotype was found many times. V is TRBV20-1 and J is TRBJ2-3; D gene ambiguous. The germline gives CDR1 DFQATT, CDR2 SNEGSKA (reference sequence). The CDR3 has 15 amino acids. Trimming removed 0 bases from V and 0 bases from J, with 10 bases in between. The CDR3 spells CSARDPSRSTDTQYF. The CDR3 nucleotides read TGCAGTGCTAGAGACCCCTCTCGAAGCACAGATACGCAGTATTTT.

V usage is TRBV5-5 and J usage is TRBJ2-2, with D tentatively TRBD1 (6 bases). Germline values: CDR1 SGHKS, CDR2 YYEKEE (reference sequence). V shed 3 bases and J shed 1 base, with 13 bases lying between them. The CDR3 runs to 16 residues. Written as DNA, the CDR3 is TGTGCCAGCAGCTCAACAGGGCCGCTGAACACCGGGGAGCTGTTTTTT. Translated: CASSSTGPLNTGELFF.

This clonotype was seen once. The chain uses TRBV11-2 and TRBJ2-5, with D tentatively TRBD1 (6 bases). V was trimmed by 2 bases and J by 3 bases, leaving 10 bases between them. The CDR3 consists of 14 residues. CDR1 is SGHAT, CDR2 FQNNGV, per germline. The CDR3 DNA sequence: TGTGCCAGCAGCTTACCCCAGGGGAAAGAGACCCAGTACTTC. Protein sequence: CASSLPQGKETQYF.

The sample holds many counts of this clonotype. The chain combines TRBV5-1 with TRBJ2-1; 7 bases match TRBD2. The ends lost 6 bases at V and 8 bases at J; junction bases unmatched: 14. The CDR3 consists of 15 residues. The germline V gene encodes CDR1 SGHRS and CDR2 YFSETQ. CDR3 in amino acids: CASTQPRGGLDEQFF. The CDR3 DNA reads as TGCGCCAGCACCCAACCCCGGGGAGGGTTGGATGAGCAGTTCTTC. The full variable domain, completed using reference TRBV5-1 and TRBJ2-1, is KAGVTQTPRYLIKTRGQQVTLSCSPISGHRSVSWYQQTPGQGLQFLFEYFSETQRNKGNFPGRFSGRQFSNSRSEMNVSTLELGDSALYLCASTQPRGGLDEQFFGPGTRLTVL.

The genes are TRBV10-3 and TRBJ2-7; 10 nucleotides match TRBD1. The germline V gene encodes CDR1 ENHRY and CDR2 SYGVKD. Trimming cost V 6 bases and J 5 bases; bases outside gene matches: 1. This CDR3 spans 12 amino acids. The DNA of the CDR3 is TGTGCCATCAGCGGACAGGGGGACGAGCAGTACTTC. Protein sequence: CAISGQGDEQYF.

Here the CDR3 reads CSARDVAVPYNEQFF. The CDR3, as DNA: TGCAGTGCTAGAGATGTAGCAGTTCCCTACAATGAGCAGTTCTTC. The chain joins TRBV20-1 to TRBJ2-1; no clear D gene. Trimming cost V 0 bases and J 2 bases, with 11 bases left between them. Germline V gene data show CDR1 as DFQATT and CDR2 as SNEGSKA (reference sequence). The CDR3 is 15 residues long.

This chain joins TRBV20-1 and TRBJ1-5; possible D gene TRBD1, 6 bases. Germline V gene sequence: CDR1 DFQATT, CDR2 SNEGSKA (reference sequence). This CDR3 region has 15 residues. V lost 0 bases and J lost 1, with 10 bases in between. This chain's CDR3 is CSAREGGISNQPQHF. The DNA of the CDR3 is TGCAGTGCTAGAGAAGGGGGTATCAGCAATCAGCCCCAGCATTTT.

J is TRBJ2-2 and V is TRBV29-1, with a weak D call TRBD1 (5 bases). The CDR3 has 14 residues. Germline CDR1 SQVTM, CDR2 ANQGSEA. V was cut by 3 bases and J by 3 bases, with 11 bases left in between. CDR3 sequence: CSVEPGIHTGELFF. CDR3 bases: TGCAGCGTTGAGCCAGGGATCCACACCGGGGAGCTGTTTTTT.

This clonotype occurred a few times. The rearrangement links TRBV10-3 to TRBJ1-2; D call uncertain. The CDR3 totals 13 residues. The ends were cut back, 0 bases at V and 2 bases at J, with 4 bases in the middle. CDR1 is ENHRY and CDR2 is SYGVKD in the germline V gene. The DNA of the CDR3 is TGTGCCATCAGTGAGTCCTCAAACTATGGCTACACCTTC. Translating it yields CAISESSNYGYTF.

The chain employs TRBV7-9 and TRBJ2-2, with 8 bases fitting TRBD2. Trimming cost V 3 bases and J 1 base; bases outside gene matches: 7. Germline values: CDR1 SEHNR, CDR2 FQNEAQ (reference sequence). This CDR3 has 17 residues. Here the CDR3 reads CASSLRELAVNTGELFF. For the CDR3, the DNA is TGTGCCAGCAGCTTGAGGGAACTAGCGGTGAACACCGGGGAGCTGTTTTTT.

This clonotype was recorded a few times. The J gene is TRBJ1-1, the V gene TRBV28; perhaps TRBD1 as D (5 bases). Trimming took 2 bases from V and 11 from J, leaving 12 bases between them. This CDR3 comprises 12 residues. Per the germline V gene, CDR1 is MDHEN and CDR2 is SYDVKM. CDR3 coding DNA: TGTGCCAGCAGTTTAGGGCGACAGATGGCTTTCTTT. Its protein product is CASSLGRQMAFF.

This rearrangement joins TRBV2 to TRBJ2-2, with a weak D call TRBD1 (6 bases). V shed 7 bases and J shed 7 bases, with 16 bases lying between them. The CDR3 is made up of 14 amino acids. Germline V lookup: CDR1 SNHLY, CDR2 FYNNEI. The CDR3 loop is CASMLQGLGGELFF. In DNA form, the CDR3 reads TGTGCCAGCATGCTACAGGGTTTGGGCGGGGAGCTGTTTTTT.

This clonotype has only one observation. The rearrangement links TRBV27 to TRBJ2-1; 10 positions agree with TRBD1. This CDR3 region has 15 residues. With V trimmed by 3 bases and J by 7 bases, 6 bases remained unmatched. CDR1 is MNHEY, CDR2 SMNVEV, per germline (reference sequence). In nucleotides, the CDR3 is TGTGCCAGCAGTTTTCCCGACAGGGGGCTTAATGAGCAGTTCTTC. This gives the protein CASSFPDRGLNEQFF.

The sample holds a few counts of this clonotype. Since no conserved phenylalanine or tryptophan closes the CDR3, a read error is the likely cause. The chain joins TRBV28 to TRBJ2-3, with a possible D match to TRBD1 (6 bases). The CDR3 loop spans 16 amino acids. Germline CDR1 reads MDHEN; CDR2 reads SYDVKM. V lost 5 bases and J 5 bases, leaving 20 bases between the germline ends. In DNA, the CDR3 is TGTGCCAGCAGTCAACCCGGACAGAGGGCGAGAGATACGCAGTATCTT. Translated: CASSQPGQRARDTQYL.

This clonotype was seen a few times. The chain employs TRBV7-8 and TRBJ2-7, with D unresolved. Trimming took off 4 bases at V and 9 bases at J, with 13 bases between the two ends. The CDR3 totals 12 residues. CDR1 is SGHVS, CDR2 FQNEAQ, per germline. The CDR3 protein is CASSSPASGQYF. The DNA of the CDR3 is TGTGCCAGCAGCTCCCCCGCTTCTGGGCAGTACTTC. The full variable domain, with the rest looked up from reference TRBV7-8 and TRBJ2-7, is GAGVSQSPRYKVAKRGQDVALRCDPISGHVSLFWYQQALGQGPEFLTYFQNEAQLDKSGLPSDRFFAERPEGSVSTLKIQRTQQEDSAVYLCASSSPASGQYFGPGTRLTVT.

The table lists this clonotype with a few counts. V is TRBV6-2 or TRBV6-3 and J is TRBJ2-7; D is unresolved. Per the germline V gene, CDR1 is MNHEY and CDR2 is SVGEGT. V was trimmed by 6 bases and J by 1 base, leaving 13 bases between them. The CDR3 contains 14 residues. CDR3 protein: CASSPNVISYEQYF. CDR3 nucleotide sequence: TGTGCCAGCAGCCCTAATGTCATTTCCTACGAGCAGTACTTC.

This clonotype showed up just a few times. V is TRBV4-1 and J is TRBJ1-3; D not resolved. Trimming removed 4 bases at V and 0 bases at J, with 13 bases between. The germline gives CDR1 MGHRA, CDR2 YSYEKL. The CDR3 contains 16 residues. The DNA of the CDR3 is TGCGCCAGCAGCCTGCGGACGGGTTACTCTGGAAACACCATATATTTT. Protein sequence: CASSLRTGYSGNTIYF.

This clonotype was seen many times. The CDR3 here is CASSLTSTGRIFYEQYF. As DNA, the CDR3 is TGCGCCAGCAGCTTGACCTCGACAGGGAGGATCTTCTACGAGCAGTACTTC. This chain uses TRBV5-1 with TRBJ2-7; tentatively, D is TRBD1 (7 bases). Trimming took 1 base from V and 3 from J, leaving 20 bases between them. CDR1 SGHRS and CDR2 YFSETQ come from the germline V gene. The CDR3 runs to 17 residues.

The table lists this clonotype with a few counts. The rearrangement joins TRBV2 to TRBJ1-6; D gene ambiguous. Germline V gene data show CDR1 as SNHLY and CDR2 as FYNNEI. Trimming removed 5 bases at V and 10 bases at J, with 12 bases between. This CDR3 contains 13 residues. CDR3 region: CASSLSGESPLHF. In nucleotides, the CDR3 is TGTGCCAGCAGTCTGAGCGGGGAATCACCCCTCCACTTT.

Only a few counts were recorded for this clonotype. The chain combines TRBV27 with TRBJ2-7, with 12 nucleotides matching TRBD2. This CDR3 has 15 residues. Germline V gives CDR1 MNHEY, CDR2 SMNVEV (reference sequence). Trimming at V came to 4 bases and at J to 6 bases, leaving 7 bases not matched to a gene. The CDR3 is CASSSPSGGATEQYF. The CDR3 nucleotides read TGTGCCAGCAGTTCCCCTAGCGGGGGGGCCACCGAGCAGTACTTC.